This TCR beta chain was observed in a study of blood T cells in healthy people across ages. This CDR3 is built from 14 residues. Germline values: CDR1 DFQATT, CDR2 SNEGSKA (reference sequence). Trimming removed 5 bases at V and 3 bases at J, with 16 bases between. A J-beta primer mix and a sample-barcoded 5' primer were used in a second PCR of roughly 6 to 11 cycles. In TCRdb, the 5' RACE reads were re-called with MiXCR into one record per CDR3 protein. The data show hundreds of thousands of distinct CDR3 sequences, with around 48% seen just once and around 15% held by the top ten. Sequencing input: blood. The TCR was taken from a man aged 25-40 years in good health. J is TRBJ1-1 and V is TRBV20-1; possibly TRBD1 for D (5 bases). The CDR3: CSALPGTGDTEAFF. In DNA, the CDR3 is TGCAGTGCTCTGCCCGGGACTGGGGACACTGAAGCTTTCTTT.